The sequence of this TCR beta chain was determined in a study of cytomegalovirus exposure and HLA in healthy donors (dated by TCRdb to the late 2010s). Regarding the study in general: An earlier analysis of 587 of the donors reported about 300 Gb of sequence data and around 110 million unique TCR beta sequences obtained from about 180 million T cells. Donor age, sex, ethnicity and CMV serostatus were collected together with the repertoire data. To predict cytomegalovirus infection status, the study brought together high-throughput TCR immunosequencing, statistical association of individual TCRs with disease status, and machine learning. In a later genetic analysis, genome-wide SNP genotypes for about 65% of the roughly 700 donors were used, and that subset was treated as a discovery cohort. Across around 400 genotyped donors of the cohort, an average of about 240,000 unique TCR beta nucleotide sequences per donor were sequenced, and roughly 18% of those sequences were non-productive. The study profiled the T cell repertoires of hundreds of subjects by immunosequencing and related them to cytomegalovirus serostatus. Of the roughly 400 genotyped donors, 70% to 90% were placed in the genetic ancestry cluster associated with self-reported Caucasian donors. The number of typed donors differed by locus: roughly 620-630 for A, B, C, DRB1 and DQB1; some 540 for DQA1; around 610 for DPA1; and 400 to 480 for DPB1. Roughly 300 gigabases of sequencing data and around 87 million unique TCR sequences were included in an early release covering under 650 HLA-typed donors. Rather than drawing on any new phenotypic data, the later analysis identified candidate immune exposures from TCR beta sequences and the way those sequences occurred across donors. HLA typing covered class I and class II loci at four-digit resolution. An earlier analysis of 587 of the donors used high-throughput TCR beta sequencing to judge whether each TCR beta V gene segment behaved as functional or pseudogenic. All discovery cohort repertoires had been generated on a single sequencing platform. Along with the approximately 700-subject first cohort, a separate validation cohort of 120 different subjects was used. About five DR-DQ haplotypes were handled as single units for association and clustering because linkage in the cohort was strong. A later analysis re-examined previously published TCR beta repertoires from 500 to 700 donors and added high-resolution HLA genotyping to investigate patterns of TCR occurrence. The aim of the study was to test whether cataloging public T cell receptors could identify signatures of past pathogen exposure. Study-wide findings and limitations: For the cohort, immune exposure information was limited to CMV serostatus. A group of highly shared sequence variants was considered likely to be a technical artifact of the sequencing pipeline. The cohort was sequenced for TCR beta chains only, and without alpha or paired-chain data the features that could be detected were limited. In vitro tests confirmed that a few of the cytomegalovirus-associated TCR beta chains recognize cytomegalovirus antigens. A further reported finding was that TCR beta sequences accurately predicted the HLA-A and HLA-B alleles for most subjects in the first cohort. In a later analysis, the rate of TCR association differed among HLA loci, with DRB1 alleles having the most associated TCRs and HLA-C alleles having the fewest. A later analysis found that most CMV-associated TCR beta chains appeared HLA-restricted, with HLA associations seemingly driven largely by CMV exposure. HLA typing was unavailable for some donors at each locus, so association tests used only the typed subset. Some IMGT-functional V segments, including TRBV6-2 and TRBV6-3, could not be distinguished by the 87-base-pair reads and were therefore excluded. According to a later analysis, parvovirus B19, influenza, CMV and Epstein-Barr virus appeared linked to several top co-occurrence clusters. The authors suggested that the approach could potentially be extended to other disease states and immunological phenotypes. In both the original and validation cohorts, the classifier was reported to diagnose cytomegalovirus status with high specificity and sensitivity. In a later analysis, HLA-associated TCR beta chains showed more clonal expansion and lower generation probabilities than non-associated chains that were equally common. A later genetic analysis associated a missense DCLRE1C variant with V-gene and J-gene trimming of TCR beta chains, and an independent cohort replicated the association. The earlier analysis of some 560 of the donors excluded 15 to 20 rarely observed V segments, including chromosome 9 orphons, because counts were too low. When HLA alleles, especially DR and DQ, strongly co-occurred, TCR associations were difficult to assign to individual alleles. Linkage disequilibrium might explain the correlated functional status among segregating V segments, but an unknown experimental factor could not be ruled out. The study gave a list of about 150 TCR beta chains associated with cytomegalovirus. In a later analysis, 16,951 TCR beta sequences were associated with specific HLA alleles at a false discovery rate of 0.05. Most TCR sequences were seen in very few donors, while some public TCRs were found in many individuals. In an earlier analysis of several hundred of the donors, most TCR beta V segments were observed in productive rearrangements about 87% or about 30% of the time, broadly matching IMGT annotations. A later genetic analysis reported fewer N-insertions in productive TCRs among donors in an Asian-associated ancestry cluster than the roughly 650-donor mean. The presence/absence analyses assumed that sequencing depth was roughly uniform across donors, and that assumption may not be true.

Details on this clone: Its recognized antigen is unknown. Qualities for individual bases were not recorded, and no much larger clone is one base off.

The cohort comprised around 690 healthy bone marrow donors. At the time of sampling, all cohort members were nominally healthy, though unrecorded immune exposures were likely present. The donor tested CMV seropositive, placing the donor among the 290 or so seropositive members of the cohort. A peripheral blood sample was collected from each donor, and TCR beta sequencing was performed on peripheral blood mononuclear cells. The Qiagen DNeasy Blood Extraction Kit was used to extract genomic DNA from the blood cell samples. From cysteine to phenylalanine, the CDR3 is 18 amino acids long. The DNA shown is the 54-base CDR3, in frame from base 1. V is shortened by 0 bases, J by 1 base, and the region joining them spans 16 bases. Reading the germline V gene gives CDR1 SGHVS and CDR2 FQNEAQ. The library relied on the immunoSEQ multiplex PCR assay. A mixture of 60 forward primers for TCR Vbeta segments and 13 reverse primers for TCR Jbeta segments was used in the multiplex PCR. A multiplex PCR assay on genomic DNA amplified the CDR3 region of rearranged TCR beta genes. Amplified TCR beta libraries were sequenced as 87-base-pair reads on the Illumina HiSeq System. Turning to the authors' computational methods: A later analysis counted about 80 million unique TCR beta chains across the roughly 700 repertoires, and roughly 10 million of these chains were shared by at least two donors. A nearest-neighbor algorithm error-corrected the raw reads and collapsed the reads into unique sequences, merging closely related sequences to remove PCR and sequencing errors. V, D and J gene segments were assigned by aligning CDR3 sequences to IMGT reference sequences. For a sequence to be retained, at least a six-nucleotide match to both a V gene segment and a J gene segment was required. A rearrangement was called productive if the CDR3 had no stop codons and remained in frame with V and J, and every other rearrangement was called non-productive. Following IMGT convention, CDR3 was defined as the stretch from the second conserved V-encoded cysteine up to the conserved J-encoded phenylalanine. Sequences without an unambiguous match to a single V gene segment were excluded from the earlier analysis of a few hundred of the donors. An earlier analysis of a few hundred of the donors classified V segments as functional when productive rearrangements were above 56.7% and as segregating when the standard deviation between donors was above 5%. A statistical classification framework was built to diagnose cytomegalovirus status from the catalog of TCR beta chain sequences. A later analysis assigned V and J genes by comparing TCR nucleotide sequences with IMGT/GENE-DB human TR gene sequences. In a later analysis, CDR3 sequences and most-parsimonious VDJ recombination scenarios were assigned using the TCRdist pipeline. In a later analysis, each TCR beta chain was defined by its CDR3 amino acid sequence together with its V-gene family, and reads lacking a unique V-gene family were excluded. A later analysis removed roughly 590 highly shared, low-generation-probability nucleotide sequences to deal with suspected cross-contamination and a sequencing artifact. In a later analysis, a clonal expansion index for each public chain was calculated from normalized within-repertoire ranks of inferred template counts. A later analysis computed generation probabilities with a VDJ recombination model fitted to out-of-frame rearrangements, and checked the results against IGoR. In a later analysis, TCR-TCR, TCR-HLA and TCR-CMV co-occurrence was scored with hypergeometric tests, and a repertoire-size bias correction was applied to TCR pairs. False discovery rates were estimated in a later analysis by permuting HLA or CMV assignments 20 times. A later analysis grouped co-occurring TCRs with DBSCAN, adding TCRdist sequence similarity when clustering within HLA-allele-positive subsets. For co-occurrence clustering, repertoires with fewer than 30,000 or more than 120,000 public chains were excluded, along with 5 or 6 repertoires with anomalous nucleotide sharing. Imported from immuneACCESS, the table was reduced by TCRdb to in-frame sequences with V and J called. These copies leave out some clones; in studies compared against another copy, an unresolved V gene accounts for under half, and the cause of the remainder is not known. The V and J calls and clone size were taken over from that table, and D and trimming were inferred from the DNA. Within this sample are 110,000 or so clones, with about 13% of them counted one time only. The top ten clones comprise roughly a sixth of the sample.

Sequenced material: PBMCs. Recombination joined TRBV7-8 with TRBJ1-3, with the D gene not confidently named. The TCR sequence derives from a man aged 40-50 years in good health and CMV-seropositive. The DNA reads TGTGCCAGCAGCTTAGCCCCTGGGTGGGCTACATCTGGAAACACCATATATTTT. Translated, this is CASSLAPGWATSGNTIYF.